This TCR beta chain was identified during a study of T cell changes during pregnancy in multiple sclerosis. The CDR3 spans 10 residues. Between the trimmed V and J ends, which lost 10 bases and 0 bases, there was a span of 3 bases. CDR1 is LNHDA, CDR2 SQIVND, per germline (reference sequence). Data came from immunoSEQ multiplex PCR; TCRdb stores just in-frame clones and leaves some out. In the table there are about 18,000 clones, under 90% of which are singletons. The material sequenced was CD8+ T cells from peripheral blood mononuclear cells, taken after pregnancy. This clonotype was sampled from a female donor with multiple sclerosis, enrolled in a pregnancy study. The V gene is TRBV19, the J gene TRBJ2-5, with D unresolved. CDR3 nucleotide sequence: TGTGCCACATACCAAGAGACCCAGTACTTC. Translating it yields CATYQETQYF.